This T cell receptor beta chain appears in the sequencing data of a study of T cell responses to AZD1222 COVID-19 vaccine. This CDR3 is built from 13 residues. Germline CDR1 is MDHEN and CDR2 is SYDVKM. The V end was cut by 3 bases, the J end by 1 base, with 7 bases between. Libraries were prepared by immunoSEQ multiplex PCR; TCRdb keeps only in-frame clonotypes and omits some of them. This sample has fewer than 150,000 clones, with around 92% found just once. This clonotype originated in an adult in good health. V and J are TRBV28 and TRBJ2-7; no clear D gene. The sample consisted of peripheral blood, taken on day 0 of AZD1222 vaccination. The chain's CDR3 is CASSFGRSYEQYF. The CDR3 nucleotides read TGTGCCAGCAGTTTTGGCAGGTCCTACGAGCAGTACTTC.